This entry features one T cell receptor beta chain sequence. Its antigen is unknown. TCRdb's table, derived via immunoSEQ multiplex PCR, lists solely in-frame clones and lacks some. The data show roughly 18,000 clones, with around 85% seen just once and more than 8.5% held by the top ten. This entry is derived from a study of lymphopenia after photon versus proton radiotherapy. The CDR3 spans 16 residues. Germline trimming cut 2 bases from V and 4 bases from J; bases unmatched to any gene: 6. The germline V gene has CDR1 SGHTS and CDR2 YDEGEE. Findings and limits, study-wide: In patients who died, overall survival fell as post-nadir TCR diversity dropped more.

This receptor was identified in a man between 65 and 85 years old with pancreatic cancer. The specimen was peripheral blood, collected from a patient treated with proton-based radiotherapy. This sequence joins TRBV5-8 and TRBJ2-2; TRBD2 agrees at 9 bases. Written as DNA, the CDR3 is TGTGCCAGCAGCTTACAGCGGGGGGTCACCACCGGGGAGCTGTTTTTT. This sequence encodes CASSLQRGVTTGELFF. Drawing the rest from reference TRBV5-8 and TRBJ2-2, the complete variable domain is EAGVTQSPTHLIKTRGQQATLRCSPISGHTSVYWYQQALGLGLQFLLWYDEGEERNRGNFPPRFSGRQFPNYSSELNVNALELEDSALYLCASSLQRGVTTGELFFGEGSRLTVL.